A selection of T cell receptor beta chains follows, all from one sample in a study of identifying expanded T cells in peripheral blood. Data came from immunoSEQ multiplex PCR; TCRdb stores just in-frame clones and leaves some out. The table has over 65,000 clones, roughly 90% seen once. Sequences were obtained from blood. The receptors were gathered from a person aged 18 to 75 in good health. CDR3s include the opening cysteine and the closing phenylalanine or tryptophan. A D gene is named only where the DNA matches it firmly. Expanded clones are given a class, and other clones once, few, many or no size at all.

TRBD1	TRBJ1-2	TRBV4-1	.	TGCGCCAGCAGCCAGAACAGGGGGCTCGACTATGGCTACACCTTC	CASSQNRGLDYGYTF
TRBD2	TRBJ2-1	TRBV18	.	TGTGCCAGCTCACCTGGACTAGCGGACTACAATGAGCAGTTCTTC	CASSPGLADYNEQFF
TRBD1	TRBJ1-1	TRBV10-3	once	TGTGCCATCACCCCAGACAGGGGGCACACTGAAGCTTTCTTT	CAITPDRGHTEAFF
TRBD1	TRBJ1-5	TRBV19	.	TGTGCCAGTAGTACTGACAGGGTAGGTTTTCAGCCCCAGCATTTT	CASSTDRVGFQPQHF
.	TRBJ1-1	TRBV19	.	TGTGCCAGTAGTACCCCGACCCCTTCCCAGATGAACACTGAAGCTTTCTTT	CASSTPTPSQMNTEAFF
.	TRBJ1-1	TRBV30	.	TGTGCCTGGAGTGTAACCGGCTTAAACACTGAAGCTTTCTTT	CAWSVTGLNTEAFF
.	TRBJ2-5	TRBV6-6	once	TGTGCCAGCAGTCAGCAAGAGACCCAGTACTTC	CASSQQETQYF
.	TRBJ1-6	TRBV27	.	TGTGCCAGCAGTGTATGGGGGAATTCACCCCTCCACTTT	CASSVWGNSPLHF
.	TRBJ2-1	TRBV29-1	.	TGCAGCGTAGAGGACAGCAATGAGCAGTTCTTC	CSVEDSNEQFF
TRBD1	TRBJ2-1	TRBV5-4	.	TGTGCCAGCAGGGACAGGGGGCTCTACAATGAGCAGTTCTTC	CASRDRGLYNEQFF
TRBD2	TRBJ2-1	TRBV29-1	few	TGCAGCGGAGGACTAGCGGGCTACAATGAGCAGTTCTTC	CSGGLAGYNEQFF
.	TRBJ2-1	TRBV23-1	.	TGCGCCAGCAGTCAGGGGAGGGGGGATGAGCAGTTCTTC	CASSQGRGDEQFF
TRBD1	TRBJ1-1	TRBV5-1	.	TGCGCCAGCAGCCCCACCGGGACAGGGAAAGACACTGAAGCTTTCTTT	CASSPTGTGKDTEAFF
.	TRBJ2-1	TRBV11-3	.	TGTGCCAGCAGCTTAGTCCTTGGAGGGGACGACACAGGGGCGTACAATGAGCAGTTCTTC	CASSLVLGGDDTGAYNEQFF
.	TRBJ1-5	TRBV6-6	.	TGTGCCAGCAGTACGGGACGGGTCAATCAGCCCCAGCATTTT	CASSTGRVNQPQHF
TRBD1	TRBJ1-2	TRBV7-9	.	TGTGCCAGCAGCTTACAGGGGGGAAACTATGGCTACACCTTC	CASSLQGGNYGYTF
TRBD1	TRBJ2-7	TRBV5-4	.	TGTGCCAGCAGTCCCGGGACAGGGGGATACGAGCAGTACTTC	CASSPGTGGYEQYF
.	TRBJ1-1	TRBV27	.	TGTGCCAGCAGTAGAGGCGGGACGGCTAACACTGAAGCTTTCTTT	CASSRGGTANTEAFF
TRBD2	TRBJ2-1	TRBV18	.	TGTGCCAGCTCACCACTATCAACGGGGACTAACAATGAGCAGTTCTTC	CASSPLSTGTNNEQFF
TRBD1	TRBJ2-7	TRBV5-4	.	TGTGCCAGCAGCCATAGAGAGGGGGCTAAATCCTACGAGCAGTACTTC	CASSHREGAKSYEQYF
TRBD1	TRBJ1-5	TRBV6-5	once	TGTGCCAGCAGTTACCCACCGGGACAGGGGTATCAGCCCCAGCATTTT	CASSYPPGQGYQPQHF
.	TRBJ2-7	TRBV6-5	.	TGTGCCAGCAGCCAGTACGGGAGAACCCCCTACGAGCAGTACTTC	CASSQYGRTPYEQYF
.	TRBJ1-5	TRBV30	.	TGTGCCTGGAGTGGGGCGGCCAATCAGCCCCAGCATTTT	CAWSGAANQPQHF
TRBD2	TRBJ2-2	TRBV27	once	TGTGCCAGCAGTTTACTAGCGGGGGGAGGGGAGCTGTTTTTT	CASSLLAGGGELFF
TRBD1	TRBJ1-2	TRBV4-3	.	TGCGCCAGCAGCCAAGAAGTCTTCTTACAGGGGGCAGGCGGCTACACCTTC	CASSQEVFLQGAGGYTF
TRBD1	TRBJ1-2	TRBV28	.	TGTGCCAGCAGAGGGGACAGGGCTTATGGCTACACCTTC	CASRGDRAYGYTF
TRBD2	TRBJ2-3	TRBV5-1	.	TGCGCCAGCAGCTTCGTTTTAGCGGGGTCTTCCGGCACAGATACGCAGTATTTT	CASSFVLAGSSGTDTQYF
TRBD1	TRBJ1-2	TRBV30	.	TGTGCCTGCCTCCCAGGGGGAGCTCGGAGCTATGGCTACACCTTC	CACLPGGARSYGYTF
TRBD1	TRBJ2-7	TRBV7-9	.	TGTGCCAGCAGGCACGCGACAGGGATGAGATCCTACGAGCAGTACTTC	CASRHATGMRSYEQYF
TRBD1	TRBJ2-7	TRBV19	.	TGTGCCAGTAGTCTCGGGACAGGGAGGTACGAGCAGTACTTC	CASSLGTGRYEQYF
.	TRBJ2-5	TRBV5-1	once	TGCGCCAGCAGCTTGGGGCCGCAAGAGACCCAGTACTTC	CASSLGPQETQYF
TRBD2	TRBJ2-1	TRBV15	.	TGTGCCACCAGCAGAGTGGCGGGAGGCGGCTACAATGAGCAGTTCTTC	CATSRVAGGGYNEQFF
.	TRBJ1-5	TRBV18	few	TGTGCCAGCTCACCACCGGGCAAGGGCAATCAGCCCCAGCATTTT	CASSPPGKGNQPQHF
.	TRBJ1-2	TRBV6-5	.	TGTGCCAGCAGTTACTCGCCAGGGACCCCTTATGGCTACACCTTC	CASSYSPGTPYGYTF
TRBD1	TRBJ1-3	TRBV6-1	.	TGTGCCAGCAGCGCTGACAGGGGCTACGGAAACACCATATATTTT	CASSADRGYGNTIYF
TRBD1	TRBJ2-1	TRBV7-3	.	TGTGCCAGCAGCTTATCGACAGGGCCCCTGGGTGAGCAGTTCTTC	CASSLSTGPLGEQFF
TRBD1	TRBJ1-2	TRBV6-6	.	TGTGCCAGCAGTTCCGGACAGGGGCTCTATGGCTACACCTTC	CASSSGQGLYGYTF
.	TRBJ2-7	TRBV5-4	.	TGTGCCAGCAGCGTCCAGACAGGGAGGATGAGCGAGCAGTACTTC	CASSVQTGRMSEQYF
.	TRBJ1-5	TRBV10-3	.	TGTGCCATCAGTGAGTCGGGGAAGGAGTATAGCAATCAGCCCCAGCATTTT	CAISESGKEYSNQPQHF
.	TRBJ1-1	TRBV4-1	.	TGCGCCAGCAGGGGGGGTCATCCTGAAGCTTTCTTT	CASRGGHPEAFF
TRBD1	TRBJ1-1	TRBV9	.	TGTGCCAGCAGCGAGACTACAGGGGGGACTGAAGCTTTCTTT	CASSETTGGTEAFF